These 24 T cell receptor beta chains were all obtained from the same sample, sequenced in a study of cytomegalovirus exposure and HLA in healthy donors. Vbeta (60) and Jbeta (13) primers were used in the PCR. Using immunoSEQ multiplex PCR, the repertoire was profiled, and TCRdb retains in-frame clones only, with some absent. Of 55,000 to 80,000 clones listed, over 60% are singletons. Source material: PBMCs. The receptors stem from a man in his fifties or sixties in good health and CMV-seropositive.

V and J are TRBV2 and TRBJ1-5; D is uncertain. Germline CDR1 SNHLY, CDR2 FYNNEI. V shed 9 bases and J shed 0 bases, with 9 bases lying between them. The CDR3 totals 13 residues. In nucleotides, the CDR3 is TGTGCCAGTAGAAAAGATAGCAATCAGCCCCAGCATTTT. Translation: CASRKDSNQPQHF.

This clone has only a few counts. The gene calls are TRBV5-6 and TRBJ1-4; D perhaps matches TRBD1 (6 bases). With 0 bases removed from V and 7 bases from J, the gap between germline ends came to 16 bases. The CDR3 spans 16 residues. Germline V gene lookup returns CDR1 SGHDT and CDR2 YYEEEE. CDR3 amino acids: CASSLAMAGVGEKLFF. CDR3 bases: TGTGCCAGCAGCTTGGCCATGGCAGGGGTAGGTGAAAAACTGTTTTTT. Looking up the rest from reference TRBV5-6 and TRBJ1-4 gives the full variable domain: DAGVTQSPTHLIKTRGQQVTLRCSPKSGHDTVSWYQQALGQGPQFIFQYYEEEERQRGNFPDRFSGHQFPNYSSELNVNALLLGDSALYLCASSLAMAGVGEKLFFGSGTQLSVL.

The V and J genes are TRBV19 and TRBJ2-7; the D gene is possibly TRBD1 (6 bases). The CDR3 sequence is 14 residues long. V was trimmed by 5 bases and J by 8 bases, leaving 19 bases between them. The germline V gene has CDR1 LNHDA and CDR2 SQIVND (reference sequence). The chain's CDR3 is CASSHPGHPAKQYF. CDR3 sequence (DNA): TGTGCCAGTAGTCATCCGGGACACCCAGCCAAGCAGTACTTC.

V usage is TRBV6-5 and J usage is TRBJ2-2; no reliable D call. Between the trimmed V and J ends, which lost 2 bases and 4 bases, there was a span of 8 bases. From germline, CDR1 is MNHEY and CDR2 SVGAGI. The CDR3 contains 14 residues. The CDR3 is CASSYGPGTGELFF. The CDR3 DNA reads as TGTGCCAGCAGTTACGGTCCGGGCACCGGGGAGCTGTTTTTT.

The CDR3 bases are TGTGCCAGTAAGGCGGGACAGGGGACTAACTATGGCTACACCTTC. It translates to CASKAGQGTNYGYTF. V and J are TRBV19 and TRBJ1-2, with 10 bases lining up with TRBD1. The germline V gene encodes CDR1 LNHDA and CDR2 SQIVND (reference sequence). V lost 7 bases, J lost 0 bases, and 5 bases stayed unmatched. The CDR3 contains 15 residues.

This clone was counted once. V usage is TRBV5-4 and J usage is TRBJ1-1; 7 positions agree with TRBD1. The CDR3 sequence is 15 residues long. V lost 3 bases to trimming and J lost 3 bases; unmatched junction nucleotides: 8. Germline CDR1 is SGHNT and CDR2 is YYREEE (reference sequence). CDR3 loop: CASSSETGTDTEAFF. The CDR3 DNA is TGTGCCAGCAGCTCGGAGACAGGGACGGACACTGAAGCTTTCTTT.

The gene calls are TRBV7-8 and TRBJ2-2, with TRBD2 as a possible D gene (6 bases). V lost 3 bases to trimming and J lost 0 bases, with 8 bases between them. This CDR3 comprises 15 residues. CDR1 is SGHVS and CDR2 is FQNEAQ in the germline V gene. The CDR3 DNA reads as TGTGCCAGCAGCTTTCGGGGGACGAACACCGGGGAGCTGTTTTTT. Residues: CASSFRGTNTGELFF.

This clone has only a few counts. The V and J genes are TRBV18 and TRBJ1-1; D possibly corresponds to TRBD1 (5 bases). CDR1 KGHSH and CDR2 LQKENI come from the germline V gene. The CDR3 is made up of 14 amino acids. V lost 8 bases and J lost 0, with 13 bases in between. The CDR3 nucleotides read TGTGCCAGCCGAGAGCAGGGAATGAACACTGAAGCTTTCTTT. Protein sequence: CASREQGMNTEAFF.

The CDR3 sequence: CATVDRASTDTQYF. The CDR3 DNA reads as TGTGCCACAGTGGACAGGGCTAGCACAGATACGCAGTATTTT. This chain connects TRBV6-1 to TRBJ2-3; 8 nucleotides align to TRBD1. CDR3 length equals 14 residues. In germline, CDR1 is MNHNS, CDR2 SASEGT. V lost 10 bases and J lost 0; bases outside the gene matches: 6.

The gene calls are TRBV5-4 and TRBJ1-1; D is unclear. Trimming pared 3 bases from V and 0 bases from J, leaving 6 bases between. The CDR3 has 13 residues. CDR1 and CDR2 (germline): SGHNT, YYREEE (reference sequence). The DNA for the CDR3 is TGTGCCAGCAGCTCCCAAATGAACACTGAAGCTTTCTTT. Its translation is CASSSQMNTEAFF.

The CDR3 region has the DNA TGTGCCAGTATCGGCGGGACAGGGATGGTTACTAATCAGCCCCAGCATTTT. This codes for CASIGGTGMVTNQPQHF. The V and J genes are TRBV19 and TRBJ1-5, with TRBD1 matching over 9 bases. CDR1 and CDR2 from the germline V gene are LNHDA and SQIVND (reference sequence). V dropped 7 bases and J dropped 4; count of bases not matched to a gene: 14. This CDR3 spans 17 amino acids.

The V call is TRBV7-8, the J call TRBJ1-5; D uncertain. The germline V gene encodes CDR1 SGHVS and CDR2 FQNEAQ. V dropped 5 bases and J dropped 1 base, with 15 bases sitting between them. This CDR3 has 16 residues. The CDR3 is CASSEARGLSNQPQHF. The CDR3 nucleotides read TGTGCCAGCAGCGAGGCGAGAGGTCTGAGCAATCAGCCCCAGCATTTT.

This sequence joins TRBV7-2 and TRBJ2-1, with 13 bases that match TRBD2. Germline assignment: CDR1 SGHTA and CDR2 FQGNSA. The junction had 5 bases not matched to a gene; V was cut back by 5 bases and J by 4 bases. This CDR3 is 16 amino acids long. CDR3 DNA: TGTGCCAGCAGCACCGGACTAGCGGGAGTATACAATGAGCAGTTCTTC. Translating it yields CASSTGLAGVYNEQFF.

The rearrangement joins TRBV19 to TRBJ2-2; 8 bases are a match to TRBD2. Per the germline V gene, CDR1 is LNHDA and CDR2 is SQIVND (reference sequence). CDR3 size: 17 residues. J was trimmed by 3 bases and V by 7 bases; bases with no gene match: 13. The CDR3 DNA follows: TGTGCCAGTACCCCGGGTAGCGGGGTGATTCACACCGGGGAGCTGTTTTTT. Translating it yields CASTPGSGVIHTGELFF.

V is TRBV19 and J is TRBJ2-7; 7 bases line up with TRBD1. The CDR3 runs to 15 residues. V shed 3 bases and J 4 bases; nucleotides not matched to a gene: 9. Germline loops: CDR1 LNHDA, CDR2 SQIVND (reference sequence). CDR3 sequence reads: CASSISGTVGYEQYF. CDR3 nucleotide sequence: TGTGCCAGTAGTATCTCCGGGACAGTGGGTTACGAGCAGTACTTC.

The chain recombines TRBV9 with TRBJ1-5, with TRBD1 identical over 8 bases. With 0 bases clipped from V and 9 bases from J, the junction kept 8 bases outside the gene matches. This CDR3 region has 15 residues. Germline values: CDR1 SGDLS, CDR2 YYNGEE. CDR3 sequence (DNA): TGTGCCAGCAGCGTAGCAGGGGGCGTTGATCGGCCCCAGCATTTT. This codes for CASSVAGGVDRPQHF.

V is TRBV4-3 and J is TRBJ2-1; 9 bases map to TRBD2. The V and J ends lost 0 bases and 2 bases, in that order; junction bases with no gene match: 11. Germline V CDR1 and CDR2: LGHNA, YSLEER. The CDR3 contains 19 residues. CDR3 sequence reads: CASSQDLLAGAAAYNEQFF. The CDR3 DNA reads TGCGCCAGCAGCCAAGATTTACTAGCGGGCGCGGCGGCCTACAATGAGCAGTTCTTC.

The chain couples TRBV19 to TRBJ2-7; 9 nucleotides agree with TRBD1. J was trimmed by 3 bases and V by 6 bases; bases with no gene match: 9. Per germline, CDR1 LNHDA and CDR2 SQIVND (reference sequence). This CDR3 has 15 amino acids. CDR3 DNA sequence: TGTGCCAGTAGCCGGCCGGGGGGACAGGGCTACGAGCAGTACTTC. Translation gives CASSRPGGQGYEQYF.

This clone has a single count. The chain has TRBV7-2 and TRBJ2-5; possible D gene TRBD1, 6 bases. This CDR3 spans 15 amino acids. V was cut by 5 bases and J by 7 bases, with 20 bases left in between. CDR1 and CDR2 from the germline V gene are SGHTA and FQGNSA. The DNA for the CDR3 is TGTGCCAGCAGCCCTGGGACATCGACGGGGAGGACCCAGTACTTC. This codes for CASSPGTSTGRTQYF.

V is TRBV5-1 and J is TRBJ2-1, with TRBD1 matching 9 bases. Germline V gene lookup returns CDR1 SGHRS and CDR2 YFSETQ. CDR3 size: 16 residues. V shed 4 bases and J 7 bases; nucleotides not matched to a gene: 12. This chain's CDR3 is CASSPRTGEGRNEQFF. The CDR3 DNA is TGCGCCAGCAGCCCTAGGACAGGGGAAGGTCGGAATGAGCAGTTCTTC.

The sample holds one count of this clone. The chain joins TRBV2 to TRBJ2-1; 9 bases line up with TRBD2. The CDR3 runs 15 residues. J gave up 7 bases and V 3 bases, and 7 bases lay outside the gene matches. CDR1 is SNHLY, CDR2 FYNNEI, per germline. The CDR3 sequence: CASSDGLAGRNEQFF. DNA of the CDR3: TGTGCCAGCAGTGATGGCCTAGCGGGGAGGAATGAGCAGTTCTTC.

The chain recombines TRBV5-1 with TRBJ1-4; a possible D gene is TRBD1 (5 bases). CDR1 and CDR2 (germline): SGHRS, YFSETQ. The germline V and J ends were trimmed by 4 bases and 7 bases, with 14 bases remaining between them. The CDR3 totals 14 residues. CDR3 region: CASSAAAQGEKLFF. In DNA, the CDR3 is TGCGCCAGCAGCGCGGCGGCCCAGGGTGAAAAACTGTTTTTT.

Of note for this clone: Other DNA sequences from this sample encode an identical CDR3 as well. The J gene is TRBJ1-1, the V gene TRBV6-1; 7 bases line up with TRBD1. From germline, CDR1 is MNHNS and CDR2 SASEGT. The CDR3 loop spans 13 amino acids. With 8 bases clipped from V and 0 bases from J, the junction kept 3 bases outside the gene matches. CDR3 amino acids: CASRDSMNTEAFF. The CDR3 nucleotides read TGTGCCAGCCGGGACAGCATGAACACTGAAGCTTTCTTT.

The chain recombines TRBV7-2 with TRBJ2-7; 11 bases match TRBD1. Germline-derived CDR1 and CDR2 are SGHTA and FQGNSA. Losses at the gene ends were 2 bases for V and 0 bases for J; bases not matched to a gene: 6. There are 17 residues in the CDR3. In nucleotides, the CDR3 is TGTGCCAGCAGCTTACCAGGACAGGGGGCTATCTCCTACGAGCAGTACTTC. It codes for CASSLPGQGAISYEQYF.